The source of this TCR beta chain is a study of T cell repertoires in cytomegalovirus infection. On the study more broadly: It can be stated that public TCR beta signatures indicated CMV infection as well as a matching HLA type.

This clonotype was counted many times. Its antigen is currently unknown. One entry per CDR3 protein results from TCRdb running MiXCR on the reads. The sample gives 110,000 to 150,000 distinct CDR3 sequences, 32% of which show up once; about 50% is in the top ten. Notes on the study in general: Dominating the ex vivo response were TCR beta clonotypes that were CMV-specific and HLA-C-restricted.

The sample consisted of CD8+ T cells from cultured PBMCs, taken from culture after CMV antigen stimulation. The origin of this receptor is a human donor in good health (CMV status not recorded). Some clones in this sample may be carry-over from other donors' samples.

CDR3 in amino acids: CATNREPSDYEQYF. CDR3 sequence (DNA): TGTGCCACCAACAGGGAGCCATCGGATTACGAGCAGTACTTC. The rearrangement uses TRBV19 and TRBJ2-7, with a tentative D call TRBD1 (6 bases). The V gene lost 10 bases and the J gene lost 4 bases, with 20 bases spanning the gap. Germline V gene data show CDR1 as LNHDA and CDR2 as SQIVND (reference sequence). This CDR3 spans 14 amino acids.